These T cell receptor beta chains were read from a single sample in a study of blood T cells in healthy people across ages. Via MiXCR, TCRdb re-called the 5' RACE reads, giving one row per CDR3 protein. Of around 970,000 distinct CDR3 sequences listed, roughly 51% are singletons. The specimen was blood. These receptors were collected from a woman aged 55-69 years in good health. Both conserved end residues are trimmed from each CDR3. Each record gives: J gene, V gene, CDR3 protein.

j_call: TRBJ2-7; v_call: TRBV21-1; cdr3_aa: ASSKDPGQGFSYEQY
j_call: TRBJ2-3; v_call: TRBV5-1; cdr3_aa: ASSFSPPFTDTQY
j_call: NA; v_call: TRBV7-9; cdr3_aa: ASSLRLGQGRTSYEQY
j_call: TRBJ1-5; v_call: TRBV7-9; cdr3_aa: ASSLEGLVNQPQH
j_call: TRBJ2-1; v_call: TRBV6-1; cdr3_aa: ASPRTSGNNEQF
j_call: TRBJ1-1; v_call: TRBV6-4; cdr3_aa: ASSDPRQGKAEAF
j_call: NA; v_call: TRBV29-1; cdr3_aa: SADSVTYEQY
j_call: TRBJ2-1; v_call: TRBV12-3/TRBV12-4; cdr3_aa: ASSLGGTGANEQF
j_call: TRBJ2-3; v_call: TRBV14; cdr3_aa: ASSQRQTTDTQY
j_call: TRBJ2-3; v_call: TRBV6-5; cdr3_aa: ASSYHHGTSRDTQY
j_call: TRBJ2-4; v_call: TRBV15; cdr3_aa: ATSSVLLAGDIQY
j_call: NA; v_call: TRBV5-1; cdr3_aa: ASSLVPLDEQY
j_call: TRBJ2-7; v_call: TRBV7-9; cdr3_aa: ASSLGGSRNEQY
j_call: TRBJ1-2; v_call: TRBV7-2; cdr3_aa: ASSPEGRAYGYT
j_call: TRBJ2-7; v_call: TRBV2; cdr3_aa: ASSGGGRKTSYEQY
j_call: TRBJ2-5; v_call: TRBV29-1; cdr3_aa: SAGGGTETQY
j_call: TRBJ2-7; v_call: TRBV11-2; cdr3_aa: ASSAAYRGLSSYEQY
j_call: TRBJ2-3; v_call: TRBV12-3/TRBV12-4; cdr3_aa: ASRGWFTLRDTQY
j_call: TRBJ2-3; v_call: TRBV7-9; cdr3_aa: ASSMGLLTDTQY
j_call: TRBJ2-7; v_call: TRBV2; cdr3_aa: ASSESDAYEQY
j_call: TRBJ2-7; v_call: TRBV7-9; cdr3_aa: ASIEFTPGQGFSYEQY
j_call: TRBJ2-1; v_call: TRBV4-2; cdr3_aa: ASSRARGGTSYNEQF
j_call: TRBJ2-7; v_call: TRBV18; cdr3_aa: ASSLRKGGLSYEQY
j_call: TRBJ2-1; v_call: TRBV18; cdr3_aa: ASSPQGVSLTNEQF
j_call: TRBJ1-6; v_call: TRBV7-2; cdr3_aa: ASSPDSHNSPLH
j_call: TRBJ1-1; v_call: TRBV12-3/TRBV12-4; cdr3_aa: ASFWSGNTEAF
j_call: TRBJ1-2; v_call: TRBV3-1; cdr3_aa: ASSQSDRAPNYGCT
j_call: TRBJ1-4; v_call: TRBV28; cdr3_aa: ASSQQGKGATNEKLF
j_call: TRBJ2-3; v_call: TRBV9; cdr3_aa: ASNLGTSGSTDTQY
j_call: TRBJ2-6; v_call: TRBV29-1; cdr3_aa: SVVRQGSSGANVLT
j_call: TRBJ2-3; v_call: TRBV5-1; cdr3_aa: ASNLREWEDTQY
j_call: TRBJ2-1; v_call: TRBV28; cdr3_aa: ASSTVYNEQF
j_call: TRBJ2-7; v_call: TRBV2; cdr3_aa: ASSDPVAGPYEQY
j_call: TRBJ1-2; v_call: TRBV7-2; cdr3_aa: ASSFTGERGANYGYT
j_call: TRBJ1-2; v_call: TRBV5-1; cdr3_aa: ASSQTFRGRGYT